These 13 T cell receptor beta chains were sequenced from one sample in a study of graft-versus-host responses after intestinal transplantation. No antigen is known for these receptors. Libraries were prepared by immunoSEQ multiplex PCR; TCRdb keeps only in-frame clonotypes and omits some of them. Of roughly 120,000 clones listed, over 85% are singletons. Source: unstimulated CD8+ T cells sorted from spleen or lymph node cells, taken before intestinal transplant. The receptor set was obtained from a human donor who received an intestinal transplant.

The V and J genes are TRBV4-1 and TRBJ2-1; 7 bases are a match to TRBD2. This CDR3 spans 16 amino acids. Germline V lookup: CDR1 MGHRA, CDR2 YSYEKL. The V segment lost 0 bases and the J segment 3 bases; nucleotides outside the gene matches: 5. CDR3 region: CASSQEEASGYNEQFF. For the CDR3, the DNA is TGCGCCAGCAGCCAAGAGGAGGCTAGCGGCTACAATGAGCAGTTCTTC.

The rearrangement links TRBV6-5 to TRBJ2-7; tentatively, D is TRBD1 (6 bases). This CDR3 has 15 amino acids. Trimming cost V 5 bases and J 7 bases, with 21 bases left between them. Germline V gives CDR1 MNHEY, CDR2 SVGAGI. CDR3 amino acids: CASSPLTGPLIEQYF. CDR3 DNA sequence: TGTGCCAGCAGTCCTCTGACAGGTCCCCTAATTGAGCAGTACTTC.

The chain couples TRBV10-1 to TRBJ2-7, with D unclear. The CDR3 contains 12 residues. With 4 bases removed from V and 6 bases from J, the gap between germline ends came to 10 bases. The germline CDR1 and CDR2 sequences are WNHNN and SYGVQD (reference sequence). This CDR3 reads CASSVGSSEQYF. The CDR3 DNA reads TGCGCCAGCAGTGTAGGCAGTTCCGAGCAGTACTTC.

This rearrangement joins TRBV7-9 to TRBJ2-5, with a weak D call TRBD1 (5 bases). CDR3 length: 14 amino acids. Trimming left V 5 bases short and J 0 bases short, with 10 bases between. The germline CDR1 and CDR2 sequences are SEHNR and FQNEAQ (reference sequence). The CDR3 sequence: CASSLTGDQETQYF. CDR3 DNA: TGTGCCAGCAGCCTAACAGGTGACCAAGAGACCCAGTACTTC.

This clone showed up just once. The rearrangement links TRBV2 to TRBJ2-7, with D possibly TRBD2 on 5 matching bases. This CDR3 has 13 residues. Trimming cost V 6 bases and J 0 bases, with 9 bases left between them. Per germline, CDR1 SNHLY and CDR2 FYNNEI. The DNA of the CDR3 is TGTGCCAGCAGGCGGACTGCCTCCTACGAGCAGTACTTC. It is translated as CASRRTASYEQYF.

The chain couples TRBV4-1 to TRBJ2-5; D is undetermined. The J call is uncertain, as TRBJ2-7 better fits the DNA end. The CDR3 has 14 residues. The V gene's germline CDR1 is MGHRA and CDR2 YSYEKL. This chain's CDR3 is CASSQVEGIYEQYF. In DNA, the CDR3 is TGCGCCAGCAGCCAAGTGGAAGGGATCTACGAGCAGTACTTC.

The gene calls are TRBV19 and TRBJ2-1; D unresolved. The germline V gene has CDR1 LNHDA and CDR2 SQIVND (reference sequence). V was clipped by 3 bases and J by 6 bases, with 9 bases between them. This CDR3 is built from 13 residues. The CDR3 DNA is TGTGCCAGTAGTATGGGTTTCCCCAATGAGCAGTTCTTC. This codes for CASSMGFPNEQFF. The full variable domain, rest sourced from reference TRBV19 and TRBJ2-1, is DGGITQSPKYLFRKEGQNVTLSCEQNLNHDAMYWYRQDPGQGLRLIYYSQIVNDFQKGDIAEGYSVSREKKESFPLTVTSAQKNPTAFYLCASSMGFPNEQFFGPGTRLTVL.

The genes are TRBV9 and TRBJ1-2; 9 nucleotides agree with TRBD1. The CDR3 runs 16 residues. Germline CDR1 and CDR2: SGDLS and YYNGEE. J gave up 2 bases and V 3 bases, and 8 bases lay outside the gene matches. The CDR3 is CASSAYRDRDNYGYTF. The CDR3 DNA reads as TGTGCCAGCAGCGCCTACCGGGACAGGGACAACTATGGCTACACCTTC.

The chain combines TRBV28 with TRBJ2-3; perhaps TRBD2 as D (6 bases). V lost 4 bases, J lost 0 bases, and 14 bases lay in between. The CDR3 extends over 16 amino acids. CDR1 and CDR2 (germline): MDHEN, SYDVKM. The DNA of the CDR3 is TGTGCCAGCAGTTATTTAGCGGAAATAAGCACAGATACGCAGTATTTT. The encoded protein is CASSYLAEISTDTQYF.

CDR3 protein: CAWSGEVGTDTQYF. The CDR3 DNA is TGTGCCTGGAGTGGGGAGGTAGGCACAGATACGCAGTATTTT. J is TRBJ2-3 and V is TRBV30; TRBD2 is a possible D gene (6 bases). Germline CDR1 and CDR2: GTSNPN and SVGIG (reference sequence). CDR3 length: 14 residues. V lost 1 base, J lost 1 base, and 9 bases lay in between.

The rearrangement uses TRBV27 and TRBJ2-7; 8 bases align to TRBD1. The CDR3 contains 16 residues. The J segment lost 3 bases and the V segment lost 0 bases, leaving 7 bases of the junction unmatched. Germline-derived CDR1 and CDR2 are MNHEY and SMNVEV (reference sequence). The CDR3 nucleotides read TGTGCCAGCAGTTTATCGGGACAGGCGGTTTACTACGAGCAGTACTTC. It specifies CASSLSGQAVYYEQYF.

The chain joins TRBV6-5 to TRBJ1-5, with D unresolved. This CDR3 has 13 residues. Per the germline V gene, CDR1 is MNHEY and CDR2 is SVGAGI. V was clipped by 5 bases and J by 8 bases, with 13 bases between them. Here the CDR3 DNA reads TGTGCCAGCAGTAGCGGTGGGCTCAAGCCCCAGCATTTT. It encodes CASSSGGLKPQHF.

The J gene is TRBJ2-5, the V gene TRBV5-1; D is ambiguous. Per the germline V gene, CDR1 is SGHRS and CDR2 is YFSETQ. V dropped 4 bases and J dropped 5 bases, with 18 bases sitting between them. CDR3 length: 15 amino acids. In nucleotides, the CDR3 is TGCGCCAGCAGCCCCGGCGACTTATCCGTGGAGACCCAGTACTTC. This codes for CASSPGDLSVETQYF.